This TCR beta chain was identified in a study of blood T cell repertoires in COVID-19. Per germline, CDR1 GTSNPN and CDR2 SVGIG (reference sequence). With 1 base removed from V and 6 bases from J, the gap between germline ends came to 10 bases. CDR3 length equals 12 residues. Only in-frame clones appear in the TCRdb table, and some are missing; sequencing was by immunoSEQ multiplex PCR. The sample lists 85,000 to 130,000 clones, approximately 86% seen once, with approximately 2.6% in the top ten. The TCR originated in a woman in her 50s who had recovered from COVID-19. Sequencing input: PBMCs or T cells enriched from blood (not recorded which). This chain uses TRBV30 with TRBJ2-7; D perhaps matches TRBD1 (6 bases). CDR3 protein: CAWSEQGGEQYF. The CDR3 nucleotides read TGTGCCTGGAGTGAACAGGGTGGCGAGCAGTACTTC.